This T cell receptor (beta chain) was obtained from a study of T cell repertoires in cytomegalovirus infection. In the case of this clonotype: Its antigen is undetermined.

Losses at the gene ends were 6 bases for V and 5 bases for J; bases not matched to a gene: 10. CDR1 is DFQATT and CDR2 is SNEGSKA in the germline V gene (reference sequence). This CDR3 is built from 16 residues. TCRdb reanalysed the reads using MiXCR and keeps one entry per CDR3 protein. The sample has approximately 340,000 distinct CDR3 sequences, under 35% seen once; the top ten hold 20%. The J gene is TRBJ2-2, the V gene TRBV20-1; TRBD2 agrees at 12 bases. The starting material was cultured PBMCs, obtained from culture after CMV antigen stimulation. The clonotype was recovered from a human donor in good health (CMV status not recorded). Some clones in this sample may be carry-over from other donors' samples. In DNA form, the CDR3 reads TGCAGTGCGTTGACTAGCGGGAGAAGAAGAACCGGGGAGCTGTTTTTT. This sequence encodes CSALTSGRRRTGELFF.